The present TCR beta chain was sequenced within a study of T cells in Graves' hyperthyroidism and ophthalmopathy. This clonotype was seen many times. Its antigen is still unknown. Participants, patients aged 18 to 65, had newly diagnosed hyperthyroidism with a duration under 2 months. Clinical symptoms, serum thyroxine, TRAb, thyroid ultrasound and orbital computed tomography informed diagnoses. Points from the study as a whole: Blood also carried most thyroid clonotypes expanded above 0.001.

V lost 0 bases to trimming and J lost 3 bases; unmatched junction nucleotides: 0. This CDR3 spans 14 amino acids. Germline V gives CDR1 SQVTM, CDR2 ANQGSEA. RNA transcripts were the template for amplifying TCR beta CDR3 regions. Using the HTBI primer set, a first-round RT-PCR was run on the TCR CDR3. TCRdb analysed the multiplex PCR reads with MiXCR anew, one entry per CDR3 protein. The data hold more than 500,000 distinct CDR3 sequences, with about 15% observed a single time. The material sequenced was blood. This receptor was taken from a woman aged 35 to 49 with Graves' hyperthyroidism. The chain joins TRBV29-1 to TRBJ2-1; 9 bases are a match to TRBD1. This CDR3 is CSVEEDRGYNEQFF. Written as DNA, the CDR3 is TGCAGCGTTGAAGAGGACAGGGGCTACAATGAGCAGTTCTTC.